Shown below are 2 T cell receptor beta chains from a single sample sequenced in a study of CD8+ T cells in alopecia areata. Treatment meaning: oral pan-JAK inhibitor, 5-10 mg twice daily. cDNA reverse transcribed from extracted RNA served as the sequencing template. Sequenced by immunoSEQ multiplex PCR; TCRdb stores in-frame clones only, minus some. There are just over 150,000 clones in the sample; 65% occur only once, and approximately 0.91% lies in the top ten. Specimen: CD4+ T cells sorted from blood, collected at week 4, from a patient treated with tofacitinib. The source of these receptors is a human donor with alopecia areata.

V is TRBV29-1 and J is TRBJ1-2; weak D call: TRBD1 (6 bases). The CDR3 spans 13 residues. V lost 3 bases, J lost 6 bases, and 14 bases lay in between. The V gene's germline CDR1 is SQVTM and CDR2 ANQGSEA. CDR3 in amino acids: CSVERVRGHGYTF. DNA of the CDR3: TGCAGCGTTGAGAGGGTCAGGGGTCATGGCTACACCTTC.

A remark on this clone: Other DNA sequences in this specimen translate into the identical CDR3. The V call is TRBV30, the J call TRBJ1-1; TRBD1 might be the D (5 bases). Deletions cut 0 bases from V and 4 bases from J, with 9 bases between. The germline V gene encodes CDR1 GTSNPN and CDR2 SVGIG (reference sequence). The CDR3 is 13 amino acids. CDR3 sequence (DNA): TGTGCCTGGAGTGTATCGGGGGTCACTGAAGCTTTCTTT. Its protein is CAWSVSGVTEAFF.